The present TCR beta chain was sequenced within a study of T-cell reconstitution after alpha-beta-depleted transplantation in children. Losses at the gene ends were 5 bases for V and 2 bases for J; bases not matched to a gene: 8. CDR3 length: 16 residues. Preparing the TCRbeta library involved the use of unique molecular identifiers. TCRdb reprocessed the PCR reads via MiXCR and lists one record per CDR3 protein. Of about 640,000 distinct CDR3 sequences listed, 16% are singletons. This clonotype has only a few counts. This chain joins TRBV12-3 or TRBV12-4 and TRBJ2-5; 10 nucleotides agree with TRBD2. The material sequenced was PBMCs from the stem cell graft donor, taken from the stem cell graft. The source is a human donor who donated a stem cell graft to a child with acute myeloid leukemia. CDR3 in DNA: TGTGCCAGCAGTGAAGGGACTAGCGTCCGACAAGAGACCCAGTACTTC. It is translated as CASSEGTSVRQETQYF.